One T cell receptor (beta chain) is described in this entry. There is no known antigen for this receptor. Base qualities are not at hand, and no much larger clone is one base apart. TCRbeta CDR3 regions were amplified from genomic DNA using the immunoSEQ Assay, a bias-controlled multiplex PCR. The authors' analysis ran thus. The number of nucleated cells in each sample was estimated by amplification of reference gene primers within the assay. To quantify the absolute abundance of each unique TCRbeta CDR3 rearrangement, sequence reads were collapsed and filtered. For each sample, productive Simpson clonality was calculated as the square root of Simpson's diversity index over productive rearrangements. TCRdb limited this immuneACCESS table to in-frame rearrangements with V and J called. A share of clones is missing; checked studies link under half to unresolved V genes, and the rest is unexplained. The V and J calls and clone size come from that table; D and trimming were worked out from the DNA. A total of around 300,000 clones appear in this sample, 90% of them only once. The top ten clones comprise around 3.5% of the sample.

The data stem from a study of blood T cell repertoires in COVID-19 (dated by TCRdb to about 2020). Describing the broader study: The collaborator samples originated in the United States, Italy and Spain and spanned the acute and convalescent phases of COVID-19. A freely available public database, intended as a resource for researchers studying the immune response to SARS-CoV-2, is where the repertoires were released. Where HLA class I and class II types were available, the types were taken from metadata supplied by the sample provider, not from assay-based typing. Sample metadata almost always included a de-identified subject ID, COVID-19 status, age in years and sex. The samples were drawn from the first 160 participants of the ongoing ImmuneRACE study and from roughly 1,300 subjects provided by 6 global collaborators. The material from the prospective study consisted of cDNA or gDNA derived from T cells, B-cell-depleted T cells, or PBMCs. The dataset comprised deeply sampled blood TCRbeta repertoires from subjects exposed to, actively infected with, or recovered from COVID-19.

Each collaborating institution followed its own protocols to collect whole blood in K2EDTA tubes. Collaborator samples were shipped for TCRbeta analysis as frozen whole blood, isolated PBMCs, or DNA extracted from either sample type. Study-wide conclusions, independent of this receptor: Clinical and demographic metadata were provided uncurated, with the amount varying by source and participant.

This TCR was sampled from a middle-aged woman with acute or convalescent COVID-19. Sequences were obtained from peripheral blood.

The nucleotide sequence is given as TGTGCCACCAGTGATTCTTGGGGGGAAGGCTACACCTTC. The translation is CATSDSWGEGYTF. The chain joins TRBV24-1 to TRBJ1-2; the D gene is possibly TRBD1, with 5 bases matching. V gives up 2 bases and J gives up 8 bases, and the segment between their germline ends measures 11 bases. From its cysteine to its phenylalanine, the CDR3 spans 13 amino acids. CDR3 DNA only is kept here, 39 bases in frame from base 1. CDR1 is given as KGHDR and CDR2 as SFDVKD, both from the germline V gene.